Sequencing of this T cell receptor beta chain was carried out in a study of blood T cell repertoires in COVID-19. Study background: The United States, Italy and Spain supplied acute and convalescent COVID-19 samples. PBMCs, B-cell-depleted T cells, or T cells were the source of the cDNA or gDNA that made up the material.

CDR3 length equals 15 residues. V shed 2 bases and J 5 bases; nucleotides not matched to a gene: 5. Germline V gives CDR1 SGHRS, CDR2 YFSETQ. Sequenced by immunoSEQ multiplex PCR; TCRdb stores in-frame clones only, minus some. The data contain 150,000 to 200,000 clones, over 90% of them singletons. A single count supports this clone. The J gene is TRBJ2-3, the V gene TRBV5-1; 10 bases align to TRBD2. Sequenced sample: peripheral blood. The TCR sequence derives from a man aged 45-65 years with acute or convalescent COVID-19. The DNA for the CDR3 is TGCGCCAGCAGCTTACCTAGCGGGAGTGTAGATACGCAGTATTTT. It encodes CASSLPSGSVDTQYF.